Below are 9 T cell receptor beta chains sequenced from a single sample in a study of shared clonotypes between healthy human individuals. Only in-frame clones appear in the TCRdb table, and some are missing; sequencing was by immunoSEQ multiplex PCR. The data hold 2 million to 2.5 million clones, with over 85% observed a single time. The sequenced material came from naive CD4+ T cells sorted from blood. As to subset: CD45RA+ positively selected. The origin of the receptors is a young man in good health.

The chain recombines TRBV11-2 with TRBJ2-1; 8 positions match TRBD2. V shed 1 base and J 5 bases; nucleotides not matched to a gene: 10. This CDR3 contains 17 residues. Per germline, CDR1 SGHAT and CDR2 FQNNGV. CDR3 sequence: CASSLGRLTSADNEQFF. CDR3 bases: TGTGCCAGCAGCTTAGGGAGGCTGACTAGCGCAGACAATGAGCAGTTCTTC.

This chain links TRBV7-9 with TRBJ2-7, with 8 bases aligning to TRBD2. V trimming: 0 bases; J trimming: 12 bases; junction bases outside the gene matches: 7. CDR3 length: 13 amino acids. Germline CDR1 and CDR2: SEHNR and FQNEAQ (reference sequence). The CDR3 region is CASSLANSGKLYF. CDR3 DNA: TGTGCCAGCAGCTTAGCGAATAGCGGGAAGCTGTACTTC. The entire variable domain, with the rest obtained from reference TRBV7-9 and TRBJ2-7, is as follows: DTGVSQNPRHKITKRGQNVTFRCDPISEHNRLYWYRQTLGQGPEFLTYFQNEAQLEKSRLLSDRFSAERPKGSFSTLEIQRTEQGDSAMYLCASSLANSGKLYFGPGTRLTVT.

The rearrangement joins TRBV7-9 to TRBJ2-7; 9 bases agree with TRBD1. The germline V gene has CDR1 SEHNR and CDR2 FQNEAQ (reference sequence). Trimming cost V 0 bases and J 3 bases; bases outside gene matches: 6. The CDR3 has 16 residues. Here the CDR3 reads CASSLAQGTGSYEQYF. The CDR3 DNA is TGTGCCAGCAGCTTAGCGCAGGGGACAGGGAGCTACGAGCAGTACTTC.

The J gene is TRBJ2-5, the V gene TRBV19; 7 positions agree with TRBD1. The CDR3 spans 13 residues. V lost 5 bases to trimming and J lost 7 bases; unmatched junction nucleotides: 7. Looked up from germline, CDR1 is LNHDA and CDR2 is SQIVND (reference sequence). The CDR3 DNA reads as TGTGCCAGTAGTGGGACAGTAGGTGGGACCCAGTACTTC. Translating it yields CASSGTVGGTQYF. Full variable domain (rest looked up from reference TRBV19 and TRBJ2-5): DGGITQSPKYLFRKEGQNVTLSCEQNLNHDAMYWYRQDPGQGLRLIYYSQIVNDFQKGDIAEGYSVSREKKESFPLTVTSAQKNPTAFYLCASSGTVGGTQYFGPGTRLLVL.

The chain links TRBV7-2 to TRBJ2-2; D is uncertain. The CDR3 covers 14 residues. Trimming removed 2 bases at V and 6 bases at J, with 10 bases between. CDR1 is SGHTA, CDR2 FQGNSA, per germline. The DNA of the CDR3 is TGTGCCAGCAGCTTACAATCGGGCGCCGGGGAGCTGTTTTTT. It is translated as CASSLQSGAGELFF.

The chain links TRBV5-1 to TRBJ1-2; 8 nucleotides line up with TRBD1. The CDR3 totals 14 residues. CDR1 and CDR2 from the germline V gene are SGHRS and YFSETQ. The J segment lost 3 bases and the V segment lost 3 bases, leaving 4 bases of the junction unmatched. For the CDR3, the DNA is TGCGCCAGCAGCTCTGGACAGGGCCACTATGGCTACACCTTC. Its translation: CASSSGQGHYGYTF.

This chain connects TRBV9 to TRBJ2-2, with TRBD2 as a possible D gene (6 bases). The V gene's germline CDR1 is SGDLS and CDR2 YYNGEE. The CDR3 runs 14 residues. Trimming removed 0 bases from V and 7 bases from J, with 10 bases in between. The CDR3 nucleotides read TGTGCCAGCAGCGTAGTGGCGGGACTCGGGGAGCTGTTTTTT. Protein: CASSVVAGLGELFF.

The V gene is TRBV30, the J gene TRBJ1-1; no clear D gene. V shed 2 bases and J shed 8 bases, with 15 bases lying between them. Germline lookup yields CDR1 GTSNPN and CDR2 SVGIG (reference sequence). This CDR3 has 13 amino acids. This chain's CDR3 is CAWSKGIAAEAFF. CDR3 sequence (DNA): TGTGCCTGGAGTAAAGGTATCGCGGCCGAAGCTTTCTTT.

The rearrangement links TRBV5-4 to TRBJ2-7; 13 bases fit TRBD2. Per the germline V gene, CDR1 is SGHNT and CDR2 is YYREEE (reference sequence). The CDR3 is 16 amino acids. Trimming removed 5 bases from V and 2 bases from J; junction bases left unmatched: 7. CDR3 bases: TGTGCCAGCAGTCCGGGACTAGCGGGAACAGCCTACGAGCAGTACTTC. As protein: CASSPGLAGTAYEQYF.